The rows below give T cell receptor beta chains drawn from one sample of a study of blood T cell repertoires in COVID-19. TCRdb's table, derived via immunoSEQ multiplex PCR, lists solely in-frame clones and lacks some. The repertoire consists of about 400,000 clones, with around nine tenths occurring once and the leading ten covering around 3%. Material for sequencing was peripheral blood. These receptors all come from a human donor in a cohort sampled during active COVID-19. CDR3s include the opening cysteine and the closing phenylalanine or tryptophan. Fields, in order: D gene, V gene, clone size, J gene, CDR3 protein, CDR3 DNA. A D gene is named only where the DNA matches it firmly. Clone size is shown for a subset of rows, as once, few, many or a class of expanded clone.

>TRBD2|TRBV18|NA|TRBJ2-2
CASSPRLAGETGELFF
TGTGCCAGCTCGCCTCGACTAGCGGGGGAAACCGGGGAGCTGTTTTTT
>NA|TRBV2|NA|TRBJ2-7
CASRGGGLYEQYF
TGTGCCAGCCGCGGTGGAGGACTCTACGAGCAGTACTTC
>NA|TRBV7-2|NA|TRBJ2-5
CASSPNVKTQYF
TGTGCCAGCAGCCCTAATGTCAAGACCCAGTACTTC
>NA|TRBV15|NA|TRBJ1-4
CATSRSGAGGAWELFF
TGTGCCACCAGCAGATCCGGCGCGGGGGGAGCTTGGGAACTGTTTTTT
>NA|TRBV19|NA|TRBJ2-3
CASTGEGADTQYF
TGTGCCAGTACAGGCGAGGGGGCAGATACGCAGTATTTT
>TRBD2|TRBV9|NA|TRBJ2-5
CASSGSAGLAGGLKETQYF
TGTGCCAGCAGCGGGTCGGCTGGGCTAGCGGGGGGTTTGAAAGAGACCCAGTACTTC
>NA|TRBV21-1|NA|TRBJ1-2
CASSQKTVGWGFGYTF
TGTGCCAGCAGCCAAAAAACGGTGGGGTGGGGCTTTGGCTACACCTTC
>TRBD2|TRBV7-9|NA|TRBJ2-1
CASRPMERGGPNEQFF
TGTGCCAGCAGGCCTATGGAGCGGGGGGGCCCCAATGAGCAGTTCTTC
>TRBD1|TRBV5-1|NA|TRBJ2-7
CASSLAETGHEQYF
TGCGCCAGCAGCTTGGCGGAGACAGGGCACGAGCAGTACTTC
>TRBD1|TRBV6-5|NA|TRBJ1-2
CASLQGQGIVGYTF
TGTGCCAGCCTTCAGGGACAGGGTATAGTAGGCTACACCTTC
>TRBD1|TRBV30|NA|TRBJ1-1
CAWGQGRNTEAFF
TGTGCCTGGGGACAGGGCCGGAACACTGAAGCTTTCTTT
>TRBD2|TRBV25-1|NA|TRBJ2-1
CASSDIAGGVNEQFF
TGTGCCAGCAGTGATATAGCGGGAGGAGTGAATGAGCAGTTCTTC
>NA|TRBV2|NA|TRBJ1-5
CASRMRAVSNQPQHF
TGTGCCAGCAGGATGAGGGCCGTAAGCAATCAGCCCCAGCATTTT
>TRBD1|TRBV2|NA|TRBJ2-5
CASRDSQGIGETQYF
TGTGCCAGCAGAGACTCACAGGGGATTGGGGAGACCCAGTACTTC
>NA|TRBV28|NA|TRBJ2-1
CASRSPGNEQFF
TGTGCCAGCCGATCACCGGGAAATGAGCAGTTCTTC
>TRBD2|TRBV25-1|NA|TRBJ2-5
CASSGLAGEVRETQYF
TGTGCCAGCAGTGGACTAGCGGGAGAGGTTAGGGAGACCCAGTACTTC
>NA|TRBV6-6|NA|TRBJ2-5
CASSSTRGDQETQYF
TGTGCCAGCAGTAGCACAAGGGGTGACCAAGAGACCCAGTACTTC
>NA|TRBV3-1/TRBV3-2|NA|TRBJ1-3
CASSQDRGGENTIYF
TGTGCCAGCAGCCAAGATCGAGGGGGGGAAAACACCATATATTTT
>TRBD1|TRBV5-1|once|TRBJ1-1
CASSLGQGANTEAFF
TGCGCCAGCAGCTTGGGACAGGGGGCGAATACTGAAGCTTTCTTT
>NA|TRBV23-1|many|TRBJ2-7
CASSATGEQYF
TGCGCCAGCAGTGCCACGGGAGAGCAGTACTTC
>NA|TRBV28|once|TRBJ1-5
CASSSTPWEFLGNQPQHF
TGTGCCAGCAGTTCAACCCCCTGGGAGTTTCTGGGGAATCAGCCCCAGCATTTT
>TRBD1|TRBV4-1|NA|TRBJ1-2
CASSQAGTAYGYTF
TGCGCCAGCAGCCAGGCCGGGACAGCCTATGGCTACACCTTC
>TRBD1|TRBV5-1|NA|TRBJ1-3
CASTPQGARNSGNTIYF
TGCGCCAGCACCCCACAGGGGGCAAGAAACTCTGGAAACACCATATATTTT
>NA|TRBV6-5|NA|TRBJ1-5
CASSQGQINQPQHF
TGTGCCAGCAGCCAAGGACAAATCAATCAGCCCCAGCATTTT
>TRBD1|TRBV30|NA|TRBJ2-7
CAWSVSFAGRGIRSYEQYF
TGTGCCTGGAGTGTAAGCTTCGCAGGCAGGGGGATACGCTCCTACGAGCAGTACTTC
>NA|TRBV27|NA|TRBJ1-3
CASSPRYSSGNTIYF
TGTGCCAGCTCACCCCGTTACTCCTCTGGAAACACCATATATTTT
>NA|TRBV30|NA|TRBJ1-6
CAWSVNGPSSYNSPLHF
TGTGCCTGGAGTGTAAACGGTCCAAGCTCCTATAATTCACCCCTCCACTTT
>TRBD1|TRBV4-1|NA|TRBJ2-7
CASSHAKGDRAPGEQYF
TGCGCCAGCAGCCACGCGAAGGGGGACAGGGCCCCAGGGGAGCAGTACTTC
>TRBD1|TRBV29-1|NA|TRBJ2-1
CSARDSSYNEQFF
TGCAGCGCCCGGGACAGCTCCTACAATGAGCAGTTCTTC
>NA|TRBV28|NA|TRBJ1-5
CASNTPDGSHQPQHF
TGTGCCAGCAATACACCCGACGGGTCCCATCAGCCCCAGCATTTT
>NA|TRBV11-2|NA|TRBJ2-1
CASSLDWADNPYNEQFF
TGTGCCAGCAGCTTAGATTGGGCAGACAACCCGTACAATGAGCAGTTCTTC
>TRBD1|TRBV5-5|NA|TRBJ2-1
CASSLVGQVNYNEQFF
TGTGCCAGCAGCTTGGTCGGACAGGTTAACTACAATGAGCAGTTCTTC
>NA|TRBV2|NA|TRBJ1-1
CASREGEGLRAFF
TGTGCCAGCAGGGAGGGTGAGGGTTTGAGAGCTTTCTTT
>TRBD1|TRBV7-9|NA|TRBJ2-3
CASSPEEGATDTQYF
TGTGCCAGCAGCCCCGAAGAGGGGGCCACAGATACGCAGTATTTT
>NA|TRBV7-3|NA|TRBJ2-1
CASSPSWESGSYNEQFF
TGTGCCAGCAGCCCCTCCTGGGAGTCTGGCTCCTACAATGAGCAGTTCTTC
>TRBD1|TRBV5-1|NA|TRBJ1-4
CASSPIQGDGEKLFF
TGCGCCAGCAGCCCTATACAGGGGGACGGGGAAAAACTGTTTTTT
>TRBD1|TRBV9|NA|TRBJ2-7
CASGSPGTGGGEQYF
TGTGCCAGCGGTTCTCCGGGGACAGGGGGTGGCGAGCAGTACTTC
>TRBD2|TRBV9|NA|TRBJ2-1
CASSPREFGNEQFF
TGTGCCAGCAGTCCGCGGGAGTTCGGCAATGAGCAGTTCTTC
>TRBD1|TRBV3-1/TRBV3-2|NA|TRBJ1-5
CASSQGPTGDNQPQHF
TGTGCCAGCAGCCAAGGCCCAACAGGGGACAATCAGCCCCAGCATTTT
>TRBD1|TRBV19|NA|TRBJ2-3
CASTGQGVYTDTQYF
TGTGCCAGTACCGGACAGGGTGTGTACACAGATACGCAGTATTTT
>TRBD1|TRBV12-3/TRBV12-4|NA|TRBJ1-2
CASTHRGVLGYTF
TGTGCCAGCACACACAGGGGAGTGTTGGGCTACACCTTC
>NA|TRBV7-9|NA|TRBJ2-5
CASSPRGAETQYF
TGTGCCAGCAGCCCCCGGGGGGCCGAGACCCAGTACTTC
>NA|TRBV29-1|once|TRBJ2-7
CSVGDSPTLGSPGGQYF
TGCAGCGTAGGTGACAGCCCGACTTTGGGGTCCCCCGGGGGGCAGTACTTC
>NA|TRBV11-2|NA|TRBJ2-3
CASSFPQGYGDTQYF
TGTGCCAGCAGCTTCCCTCAGGGGTATGGAGATACGCAGTATTTT
>TRBD1|TRBV28|NA|TRBJ1-5
CASSSDRARLNGNQPQHF
TGTGCCAGCAGCTCTGACAGGGCCCGATTGAATGGCAATCAGCCCCAGCATTTT
>TRBD2|TRBV4-1|NA|TRBJ2-7
CASSQGGLAAYEQYF
TGCGCCAGCAGCCAGGGGGGACTAGCGGCCTACGAGCAGTACTTC
>NA|TRBV27|once|TRBJ2-5
CASSLLGQEETQYF
TGTGCCAGCAGTTTATTAGGCCAGGAAGAGACCCAGTACTTC
>TRBD1|TRBV18|NA|TRBJ1-2
CASSPTSFSTGRRFGYTF
TGTGCCAGCTCACCAACGTCTTTTTCGACAGGGCGGAGGTTTGGCTACACCTTC
>NA|TRBV7-9|NA|TRBJ2-1
CASSHLAPGDNEQFF
TGTGCCAGCAGCCATCTAGCGCCGGGTGATAATGAGCAGTTCTTC
>NA|TRBV2|NA|TRBJ2-7
CASSRGSSYEQYF
TGTGCCAGCTCGAGAGGGAGCTCCTACGAGCAGTACTTC
>NA|TRBV28|NA|TRBJ2-7
CASSSPGTGREQYF
TGTGCCAGCAGCTCACCCGGGACTGGGAGGGAGCAGTACTTC
>TRBD1|TRBV4-2|few|TRBJ1-1
CASSAQGQGDFEAFF
TGTGCCAGCAGCGCTCAGGGACAGGGGGACTTTGAAGCTTTCTTT
>TRBD1|TRBV5-5|NA|TRBJ2-1
CASSPRQGRNEQFF
TGTGCCAGCAGCCCAAGACAGGGGCGGAATGAGCAGTTCTTC
>NA|TRBV6-5|few|TRBJ2-1
CASSRRDWNNEQFF
TGTGCCAGCAGCCGACGGGACTGGAACAATGAGCAGTTCTTC
>NA|TRBV5-5|NA|TRBJ1-1
CASSQVTDEAFF
TGTGCCAGCAGCCAGGTGACAGATGAAGCTTTCTTT